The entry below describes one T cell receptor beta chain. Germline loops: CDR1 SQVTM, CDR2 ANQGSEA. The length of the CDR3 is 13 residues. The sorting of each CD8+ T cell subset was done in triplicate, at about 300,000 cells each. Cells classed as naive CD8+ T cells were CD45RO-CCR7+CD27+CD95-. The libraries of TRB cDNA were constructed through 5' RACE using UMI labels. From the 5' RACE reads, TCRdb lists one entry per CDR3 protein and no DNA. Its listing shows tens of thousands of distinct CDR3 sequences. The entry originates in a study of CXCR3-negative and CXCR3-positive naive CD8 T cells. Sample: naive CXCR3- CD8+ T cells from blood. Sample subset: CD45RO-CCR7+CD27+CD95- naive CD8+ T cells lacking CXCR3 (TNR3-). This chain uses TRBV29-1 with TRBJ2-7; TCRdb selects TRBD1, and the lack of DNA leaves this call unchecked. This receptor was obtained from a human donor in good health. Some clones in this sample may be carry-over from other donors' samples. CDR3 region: CSVDYMGRDEQYF.